What follows are 25 T cell receptor beta chains derived from one specimen sequenced in a study of T cell responses to AZD1222 COVID-19 vaccine. Sequenced by immunoSEQ multiplex PCR; TCRdb stores in-frame clones only, minus some. The sample has about 100,000 clones; over 85% are singletons. This material consisted of peripheral blood, taken on day 0 of MenACWY control vaccination. The receptors come from an adult in good health.

The chain recombines TRBV6-5 with TRBJ1-1; no reliable D call. CDR3 length: 15 amino acids. Germline-derived CDR1 and CDR2 are MNHEY and SVGAGI. With 8 bases removed from V and 11 bases from J, the gap between germline ends came to 27 bases. CDR3 residues: CASRLDRAAELGAFF. CDR3 nucleotides: TGTGCCAGCCGGCTAGATCGGGCAGCCGAACTCGGGGCTTTCTTT.

This chain joins TRBV11-3 and TRBJ1-1; D gene uncertain. Per germline, CDR1 SGHNT and CDR2 YENEEA. Trimming took off 1 base at V and 7 bases at J, with 4 bases between the two ends. CDR3 size: 11 residues. The CDR3 DNA is TGTGCCAGCAGCTTAGGGGGTGAAGCTTTCTTT. It yields the protein CASSLGGEAFF.

The DNA for the CDR3 is TGTGCCAGCAGCCCGAGACAGGGGGACTACGAGCAGTACTTC. As protein: CASSPRQGDYEQYF. The genes are TRBV7-9 and TRBJ2-7, with TRBD1 matching over 9 bases. Germline CDR1 reads SEHNR; CDR2 reads FQNEAQ (reference sequence). CDR3 size: 14 residues. The V gene end was trimmed by 5 bases and the J gene end by 3 bases; junction bases not matched to a gene: 5.

This clone was recorded only once. The V call is TRBV5-6, the J call TRBJ1-3, with D possibly being TRBD1 (5 bases). The CDR3 sequence is 15 residues long. V was trimmed by 3 bases and J by 0 bases, leaving 10 bases between them. CDR1 is SGHDT, CDR2 YYEEEE, per germline. The CDR3 reads CASSSQVISGNTIYF. In DNA form, the CDR3 reads TGTGCCAGCAGCTCACAGGTCATCTCTGGAAACACCATATATTTT. Full variable domain (outside the CDR3, taken from reference TRBV5-6 and TRBJ1-3): DAGVTQSPTHLIKTRGQQVTLRCSPKSGHDTVSWYQQALGQGPQFIFQYYEEEERQRGNFPDRFSGHQFPNYSSELNVNALLLGDSALYLCASSSQVISGNTIYFGEGSWLTVV.

In its sample, this clone was seen once. The genes are TRBV5-4 and TRBJ1-1; D is perhaps TRBD1 (5 bases). The CDR3 is made up of 14 amino acids. V dropped 4 bases and J dropped 1 base, with 11 bases sitting between them. CDR1 and CDR2 from the germline V gene are SGHNT and YYREEE (reference sequence). CDR3 residues: CASSVYTGNTEAFF. The CDR3 DNA is TGTGCCAGCAGCGTCTACACAGGGAACACTGAAGCTTTCTTT.

As for this clone: Germline and junction disagree at one end, which may indicate a read error. The rearrangement uses TRBV19 and TRBJ1-3; the D gene is possibly TRBD1 (6 bases). From germline, CDR1 is LNHDA and CDR2 SQIVND (reference sequence). The CDR3 covers 16 residues. In DNA, the CDR3 is TGTGCCAGTAGTCTCTCACAGGGTGACTCTGTAAACACCATATATTTT. It codes for CASSLSQGDSVNTIYF.

The J gene is TRBJ2-7, the V gene TRBV2; no reliable D call. Germline V lookup: CDR1 SNHLY, CDR2 FYNNEI. The CDR3 has 12 residues. Deletions cut 6 bases from V and 0 bases from J, with 6 bases between. The CDR3, as DNA: TGTGCCAGCAGGGGCAACTCCTACGAGCAGTACTTC. This translates into CASRGNSYEQYF. Looking up the rest from reference TRBV2 and TRBJ2-7 gives the full variable domain: EPEVTQTPSHQVTQMGQEVILRCVPISNHLYFYWYRQILGQKVEFLVSFYNNEISEKSEIFDDQFSVERPDGSNFTLKIRSTKLEDSAMYFCASRGNSYEQYFGPGTRLTVT.

V and J are TRBV4-1 and TRBJ1-2, with unresolved D. The CDR3 has 13 amino acids. V was pared by 2 bases and J by 9 bases, with 13 bases between. Germline V gene lookup returns CDR1 MGHRA and CDR2 YSYEKL. The CDR3 coding sequence is TGCGCCAGCAGCCAACCAGGTACGGGAAGCTACACCTTC. As protein: CASSQPGTGSYTF.

The chain combines TRBV7-8 with TRBJ2-7; perhaps D is TRBD1 or TRBD2 (5 bases each). This CDR3 has 15 amino acids. Trimming removed 2 bases from V and 1 base from J, with 12 bases in between. Germline CDR1 reads SGHVS; CDR2 reads FQNEAQ. In DNA, the CDR3 is TGTGCCAGCAGCTTAACCCTGGGACCGTCCTACGAGCAGTACTTC. The encoded protein is CASSLTLGPSYEQYF.

As to this clone: One end of the junction varies from germline; a read error may be responsible. J is TRBJ1-6 and V is TRBV6-5, with D perhaps TRBD1 (6 bases). Germline values: CDR1 MNHEY, CDR2 SVGAGI. The CDR3 is 13 residues long. CDR3 protein: CASRWRGGPPPHF. The CDR3 region has the DNA TGTGCCAGCAGATGGAGAGGGGGGCCACCCCCCCACTTT.

This clone was recorded once. V usage is TRBV3-1 (or the pseudogene TRBV3-2) and J usage is TRBJ2-4; TRBD2 is a possible D gene (5 bases). Germline V gene sequence: CDR1 LGHDT, CDR2 YNNKEL (reference sequence). The CDR3 totals 15 residues. Trimming stripped 2 bases from V and 2 bases from J, with 10 bases between. CDR3 in DNA: TGTGCCAGCAGCCAAAGCGGTCTATCCAAAAACATTCAGTACTTC. As protein: CASSQSGLSKNIQYF.

This clone was picked up one time. The chain has TRBV2 and TRBJ2-5; D call uncertain. This CDR3 has 15 residues. Germline V gene lookup returns CDR1 SNHLY and CDR2 FYNNEI. V gave up 5 bases and J gave up 2 bases, with 15 bases separating them. CDR3 sequence reads: CASSSGISQQETQYF. CDR3 sequence (DNA): TGTGCCAGCAGTTCCGGAATCAGCCAACAAGAGACCCAGTACTTC.

The chain couples TRBV7-2 to TRBJ2-7, with 7 positions matching TRBD1. CDR1 and CDR2 (germline): SGHTA, FQGNSA. V shed 1 base, J shed 6 bases, and the junction held 12 bases outside the gene matches. The CDR3 length is 16 residues. In nucleotides, the CDR3 is TGTGCCAGCAGCTTAGTCTTCCAGAGGGGGCGGGTCGAGCAGTACTTC. Its protein product is CASSLVFQRGRVEQYF.

The chain recombines TRBV15 with TRBJ2-7, with D unclear. Trimming removed 1 base at V and 5 bases at J, with 18 bases between. Germline V CDR1 and CDR2: LNHNV, YYDKDF (reference sequence). The CDR3 loop spans 16 amino acids. This CDR3 is CATSRVGGIGSDEQYF. The CDR3 DNA sequence: TGTGCCACCAGCAGAGTGGGCGGTATCGGGTCGGACGAGCAGTACTTC.

This clone occurred once. This sequence joins TRBV5-1 and TRBJ1-6, with 7 bases fitting TRBD1. The germline V gene encodes CDR1 SGHRS and CDR2 YFSETQ. The junction had 6 bases not matched to a gene; V was cut back by 4 bases and J by 8 bases. The CDR3 totals 14 residues. CDR3 residues: CASSRDGTDSPLHF. As DNA, the CDR3 is TGCGCCAGCAGCCGCGACGGGACAGATTCACCCCTCCACTTT.

This chain connects TRBV4-2 to TRBJ1-4, with D maybe TRBD1 (5 bases). The CDR3 is 15 residues long. Germline V gene lookup returns CDR1 LGHNA and CDR2 YNFKEQ. Trimming shortened V by 0 bases and J by 12 bases, and 17 bases separated the two germline ends. CDR3 loop: CASSQDSGGLKELFF. DNA for the CDR3: TGTGCCAGCAGCCAAGATTCGGGGGGATTGAAGGAACTGTTTTTT.

This clone was seen only a few times. Other DNA sequences of this sample code for an identical CDR3. The chain couples TRBV19 to TRBJ2-3; no clear D gene. The V gene's germline CDR1 is LNHDA and CDR2 SQIVND (reference sequence). With 1 base removed from V and 0 bases from J, the gap between germline ends came to 5 bases. This CDR3 comprises 14 residues. The CDR3 nucleotides are TGTGCCAGTAGTATAGTCGGCAGCACAGATACGCAGTATTTT. Amino acid sequence: CASSIVGSTDTQYF.

This clone was detected only a few times. V gene TRBV11-2 combines with J gene TRBJ2-1, with D perhaps TRBD1 or TRBD2 (5 bases each). The V and J ends lost 5 bases and 1 base respectively, with 18 bases between them. Germline CDR1 and CDR2: SGHAT and FQNNGV. The CDR3 extends over 17 amino acids. This CDR3 reads CASSRLLRGYSYNEQFF. The CDR3 DNA reads as TGTGCCAGCAGCCGCCTTCTTCGGGGCTATTCCTACAATGAGCAGTTCTTC.

This sequence joins TRBV10-3 and TRBJ2-5; perhaps TRBD1 as D (5 bases). Germline V CDR1 and CDR2: ENHRY, SYGVKD. CDR3 length: 12 amino acids. V was pared by 3 bases and J by 3 bases, with 5 bases between. CDR3 region: CAISDREETQYF. In DNA, the CDR3 is TGTGCCATCAGTGACAGGGAAGAGACCCAGTACTTC.

This chain joins TRBV4-3 and TRBJ2-7; 9 bases are a match to TRBD1. There are 17 residues in the CDR3. Germline trimming cut 3 bases from V and 6 bases from J; bases unmatched to any gene: 15. From germline, CDR1 is LGHNA and CDR2 YSLEER. CDR3 sequence: CASSQTHQQGAGTEQYF. CDR3 DNA sequence: TGCGCCAGCAGCCAGACTCACCAACAGGGGGCTGGCACCGAGCAGTACTTC.

The chain has TRBV6-2 or TRBV6-3 and TRBJ2-7, with D perhaps TRBD2 (7 bases). The CDR3 contains 17 residues. V was cut by 6 bases and J by 2 bases, with 23 bases left in between. Germline CDR1 MNHEY, CDR2 SVGEGT. The CDR3 nucleotides are TGTGCCAGCAGCCCTAGTACGGGGGGCCTCTTGACCTACGAGCAGTACTTC. This encodes CASSPSTGGLLTYEQYF.

This chain uses TRBV12-5 with TRBJ2-1; 13 bases match TRBD2. CDR1 and CDR2 from the germline V gene are LGHNT and FRNRAP. The CDR3 loop spans 15 amino acids. The V and J ends lost 6 bases and 9 bases, in that order; junction bases with no gene match: 8. As DNA, the CDR3 is TGTGCTAGTGGGAGGGGACTAGCGGGGTTCGGTGAGCAGTTCTTC. Protein: CASGRGLAGFGEQFF.

The genes are TRBV2 and TRBJ1-1; D is unresolved. V was pared by 0 bases and J by 2 bases, with 10 bases between. The germline V gene encodes CDR1 SNHLY and CDR2 FYNNEI. This CDR3 contains 15 residues. CDR3 region: CASSEARQINTEAFF. CDR3 in DNA: TGTGCCAGCAGTGAAGCGCGGCAGATTAACACTGAAGCTTTCTTT.

This chain links TRBV18 with TRBJ2-1; 8 bases fit TRBD1. The trim removed 2 bases at V and 7 bases at J, leaving 16 bases unmatched. The CDR3 spans 18 residues. Germline V gives CDR1 KGHSH, CDR2 LQKENI. The CDR3 protein is CASSPRLGQGPYSNEQFF. The DNA of the CDR3 is TGTGCCAGCTCACCAAGGCTAGGACAGGGTCCCTACTCGAATGAGCAGTTCTTC.

The chain carries TRBV5-4 and TRBJ1-1; D is unresolved. This CDR3 comprises 12 residues. Germline assignment: CDR1 SGHNT and CDR2 YYREEE (reference sequence). The V end was cut by 0 bases, the J end by 4 bases, with 4 bases between. CDR3: CASSLVGTEAFF. In DNA, the CDR3 is TGTGCCAGCAGCTTGGTTGGCACTGAAGCTTTCTTT.